This T cell receptor beta chain derives from a study of shared clonotypes between healthy human individuals. As for the study in general: Donors had three CD4 naive, three CD4 memory, two CD8 naive and one CD8 memory plate apiece.

With 5 bases removed from V and 5 bases from J, the gap between germline ends came to 18 bases. The CDR3 length is 15 residues. Germline CDR1 is WSHSY and CDR2 is SAAADI. This clone was seen only once. The assay was immunoSEQ multiplex PCR, and TCRdb's table has in-frame clones only and misses some. The sample records about a million clones, more than 75% being singletons. The genes are TRBV10-2 and TRBJ1-2; TRBD1 might be the D (6 bases). Sequences were obtained from memory CD4+ T cells sorted from blood. Regarding subset: CD45RA-negative fraction. The TCR was taken from a man aged 18 to 35 in good health. DNA for the CDR3: TGCGCCAGCAGTTCCTGGACAGACCTGAATTATGGCTACACCTTC. Residues: CASSSWTDLNYGYTF.